The 9 T cell receptor beta chains reported below all come from one sample, sequenced in a study of T cells in Graves' hyperthyroidism and ophthalmopathy. Amplification yielded TCR beta CDR3 regions, with RNA transcripts as the source. First-round RT-PCR targeting the TCR CDR3 was performed with the HTBI primer set. From the multiplex PCR reads, TCRdb called clonotypes with MiXCR, one entry per CDR3 protein. The data show around 660,000 distinct CDR3 sequences, roughly 46% seen once. The sequencing sample was made of peripheral blood or thyroid tissue (not recorded which). All receptors come from an adult man with Graves' disease, either hyperthyroidism or ophthalmopathy (not recorded which).

The chain uses TRBV7-9 and TRBJ2-5; D may be TRBD2 (6 bases). V shed 5 bases and J shed 2 bases, with 21 bases lying between them. CDR3 length equals 17 residues. Germline assignment: CDR1 SEHNR and CDR2 FQNEAQ (reference sequence). CDR3 loop: CASSQDGPAGLQETQYF. CDR3 sequence (DNA): TGTGCCAGCAGCCAAGATGGTCCGGCGGGGCTACAAGAGACCCAGTACTTC. The variable domain in full, completed from reference TRBV7-9 and TRBJ2-5, reads DTGVSQNPRHKITKRGQNVTFRCDPISEHNRLYWYRQTLGQGPEFLTYFQNEAQLEKSRLLSDRFSAERPKGSFSTLEIQRTEQGDSAMYLCASSQDGPAGLQETQYFGPGTRLLVL.

CDR3 region: CASSQDIGTGAGEAFF. The CDR3 DNA follows: TGTGCCAGCAGCCAAGATATAGGGACAGGGGCCGGTGAAGCTTTCTTT. V is TRBV14 and J is TRBJ1-1; 10 nucleotides match TRBD1. This CDR3 has 16 residues. CDR1 and CDR2 (germline): SGHDN, FVKESK. J lost 7 bases, V lost 0 bases, and 8 bases had no gene match.

The CDR3 region is CASSLAAGLYGYTF. The CDR3 coding sequence is TGTGCCAGCAGTCTCGCTGCAGGGCTCTATGGCTACACCTTC. The chain links TRBV12-3 or TRBV12-4 to TRBJ1-2, with D perhaps matching TRBD1 (5 bases). Trimming took off 5 bases at V and 4 bases at J, with 14 bases between the two ends. The CDR3 runs 14 residues.

This clonotype has at least ten counts. CDR3 amino acids: CATSDPYRGDGYTF. DNA of the CDR3: TGTGCCACCAGTGACCCTTACAGGGGCGATGGCTACACCTTC. This sequence joins TRBV24-1 and TRBJ1-2, with TRBD1 matching over 7 bases. Trimming cost V 4 bases and J 6 bases; bases outside gene matches: 7. Germline assignment: CDR1 KGHDR and CDR2 SFDVKD. The CDR3 extends over 14 amino acids.

The gene calls are TRBV7-9 and TRBJ1-1; 7 nucleotides agree with TRBD1. V was pared by 5 bases and J by 5 bases, with 11 bases of the junction left unmatched. The CDR3 covers 15 residues. Germline loops: CDR1 SEHNR, CDR2 FQNEAQ (reference sequence). The CDR3 is CASSKLGDRGTEAFF. As DNA, the CDR3 is TGTGCCAGCAGCAAACTGGGGGACAGAGGGACTGAAGCTTTCTTT.

The CDR3: CASSLGTDFWNEKLFF. CDR3 nucleotide sequence: TGTGCCAGCAGCTTAGGGACCGACTTCTGGAATGAAAAACTGTTTTTT. The chain carries TRBV11-2 and TRBJ1-4; D unresolved. CDR1 SGHAT and CDR2 FQNNGV come from the germline V gene. The CDR3 runs 16 residues. Trimming removed 1 base from V and 5 bases from J, with 14 bases in between.

Worth noting for this clonotype: A much bigger clone sits one base away, suggesting this may be a read error. The V call is TRBV7-9, the J call TRBJ1-3; D is undetermined. Germline lookup yields CDR1 SEHNR and CDR2 FQNEAQ (reference sequence). CDR3 length: 13 residues. CDR3 sequence (DNA): TGTGCCGGCAGCTTTTCTTACGGAAACACCATATATTTT. This gives the protein CAGSFSYGNTIYF. Complete variable domain (other parts from reference TRBV7-9 and TRBJ1-3): DTGVSQNPRHKITKRGQNVTFRCDPISEHNRLYWYRQTLGQGPEFLTYFQNEAQLEKSRLLSDRFSAERPKGSFSTLEIQRTEQGDSAMYLCAGSFSYGNTIYFGEGSWLTVV.

This clonotype has at least ten counts. The chain is built from TRBV12-3 or TRBV12-4 and TRBJ1-5, with unresolved D. This CDR3 region has 12 residues. The ends were cut back, 3 bases at V and 6 bases at J, with 6 bases in the middle. The CDR3 DNA sequence: TGTGCCAGCAGTTTTTCAGGTCAGCCCCAGCATTTT. It yields the protein CASSFSGQPQHF.

Note on this clonotype: This may stem from a read error, because a much larger clone lies one nucleotide away. This chain uses TRBV11-2 with TRBJ2-6, with D perhaps matching TRBD2 (6 bases). CDR1 and CDR2 (germline): SGHAT, FQNNGV. CDR3 length: 19 amino acids. V was clipped by 5 bases and J by 0 bases, with 20 bases between them. CDR3 protein: CASSLRRGGIASGANVLTF. The CDR3 DNA sequence: TGTGCCAGCAGCCTCAGGAGGGGCGGGATCGCCTCTGGGGCCAACGTCCTGACTTTC. Supplemented by reference TRBV11-2 and TRBJ2-6, the full variable domain reads EAGVAQSPRYKIIEKRQSVAFWCNPISGHATLYWYQQILGQGPKLLIQFQNNGVVDDSQLPKDRFSAERLKGVDSTLKIQPAKLEDSAVYLCASSLRRGGIASGANVLTFGAGSRLTVL.